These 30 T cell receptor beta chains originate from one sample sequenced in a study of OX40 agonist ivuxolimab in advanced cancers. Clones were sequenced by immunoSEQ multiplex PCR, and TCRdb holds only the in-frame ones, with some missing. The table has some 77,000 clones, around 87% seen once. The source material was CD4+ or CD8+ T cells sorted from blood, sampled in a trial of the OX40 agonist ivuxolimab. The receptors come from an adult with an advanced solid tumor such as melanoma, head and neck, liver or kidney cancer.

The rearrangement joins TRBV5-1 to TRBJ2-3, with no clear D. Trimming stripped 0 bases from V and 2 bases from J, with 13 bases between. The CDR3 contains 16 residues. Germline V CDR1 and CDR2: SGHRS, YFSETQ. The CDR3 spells CASSLEIGGNTDTQYF. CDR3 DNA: TGCGCCAGCAGCTTGGAGATTGGCGGTAACACAGATACGCAGTATTTT.

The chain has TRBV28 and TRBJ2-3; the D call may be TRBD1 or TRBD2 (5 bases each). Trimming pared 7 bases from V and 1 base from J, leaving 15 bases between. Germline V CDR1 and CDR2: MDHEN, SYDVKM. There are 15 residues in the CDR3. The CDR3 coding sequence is TGTGCCAGCACTCCTGGGGGAAGGGGCACAGATACGCAGTATTTT. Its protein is CASTPGGRGTDTQYF.

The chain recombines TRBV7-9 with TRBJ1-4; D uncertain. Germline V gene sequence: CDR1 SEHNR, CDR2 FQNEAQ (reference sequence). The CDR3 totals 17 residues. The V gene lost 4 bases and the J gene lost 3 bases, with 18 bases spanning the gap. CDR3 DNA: TGTGCCAGCAGCTCCGGCCAAACCCCCACATCTAATGAAAAACTGTTTTTT. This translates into CASSSGQTPTSNEKLFF.

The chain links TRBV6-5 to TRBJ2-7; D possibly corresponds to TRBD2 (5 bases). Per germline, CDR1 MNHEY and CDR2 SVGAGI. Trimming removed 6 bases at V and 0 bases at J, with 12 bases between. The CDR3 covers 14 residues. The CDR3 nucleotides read TGTGCCAGCAGCCTCCACGGGAACTCCTACGAGCAGTACTTC. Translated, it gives CASSLHGNSYEQYF.

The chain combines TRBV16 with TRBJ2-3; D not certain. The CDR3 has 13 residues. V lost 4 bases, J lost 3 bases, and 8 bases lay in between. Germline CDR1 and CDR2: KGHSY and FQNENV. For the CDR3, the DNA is TGTGCCAGCAGCCTGAGGCGGACAGATACGCAGTATTTT. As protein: CASSLRRTDTQYF. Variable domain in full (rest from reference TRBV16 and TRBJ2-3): GEEVAQTPKHLVRGEGQKAKLYCAPIKGHSYVFWYQQVLKNEFKFLISFQNENVFDETGMPKERFSAKCLPNSPCSLEIQATKLEDSAVYFCASSLRRTDTQYFGPGTRLTVL.

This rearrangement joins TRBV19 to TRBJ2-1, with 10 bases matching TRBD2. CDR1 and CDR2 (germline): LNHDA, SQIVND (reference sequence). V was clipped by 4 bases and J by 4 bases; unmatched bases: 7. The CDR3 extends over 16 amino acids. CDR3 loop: CASSTQLAGNYNEQFF. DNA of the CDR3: TGTGCCAGTAGTACCCAACTAGCGGGAAATTACAATGAGCAGTTCTTC.

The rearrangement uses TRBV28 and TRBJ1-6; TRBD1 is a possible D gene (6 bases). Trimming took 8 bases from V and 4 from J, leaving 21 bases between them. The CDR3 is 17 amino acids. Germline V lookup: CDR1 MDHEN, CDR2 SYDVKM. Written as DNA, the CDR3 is TGTGCCAGCCTTACAGGGACCCCCCTCGGGTATAATTCACCCCTCCACTTT. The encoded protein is CASLTGTPLGYNSPLHF.

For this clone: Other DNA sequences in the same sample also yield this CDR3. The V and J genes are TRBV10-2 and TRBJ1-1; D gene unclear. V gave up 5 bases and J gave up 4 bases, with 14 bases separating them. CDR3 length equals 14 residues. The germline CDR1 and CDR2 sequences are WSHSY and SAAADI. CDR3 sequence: CASSKASGSTEAFF. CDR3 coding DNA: TGCGCCAGCAGTAAAGCTTCAGGTAGCACTGAAGCTTTCTTT.

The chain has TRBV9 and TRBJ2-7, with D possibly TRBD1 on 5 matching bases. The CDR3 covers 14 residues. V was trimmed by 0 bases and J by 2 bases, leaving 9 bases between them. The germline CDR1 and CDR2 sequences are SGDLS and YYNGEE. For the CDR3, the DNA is TGTGCCAGCAGCGTAGGGCAGGGTGCCTACGAGCAGTACTTC. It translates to CASSVGQGAYEQYF.

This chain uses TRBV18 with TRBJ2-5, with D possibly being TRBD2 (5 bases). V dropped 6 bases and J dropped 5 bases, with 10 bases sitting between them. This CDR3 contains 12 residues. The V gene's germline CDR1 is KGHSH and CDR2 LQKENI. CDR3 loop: CASSPGGETQYF. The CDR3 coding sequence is TGTGCCAGCTCCCCGGGCGGGGAGACCCAGTACTTC.

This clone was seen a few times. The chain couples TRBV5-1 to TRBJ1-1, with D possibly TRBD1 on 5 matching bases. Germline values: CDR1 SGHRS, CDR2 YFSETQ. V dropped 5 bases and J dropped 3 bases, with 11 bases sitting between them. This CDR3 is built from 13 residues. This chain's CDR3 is CASRTLGDTEAFF. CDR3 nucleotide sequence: TGCGCCAGCAGAACTTTGGGGGACACTGAAGCTTTCTTT. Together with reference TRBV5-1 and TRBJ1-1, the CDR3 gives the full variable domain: KAGVTQTPRYLIKTRGQQVTLSCSPISGHRSVSWYQQTPGQGLQFLFEYFSETQRNKGNFPGRFSGRQFSNSRSEMNVSTLELGDSALYLCASRTLGDTEAFFGQGTRLTVV.

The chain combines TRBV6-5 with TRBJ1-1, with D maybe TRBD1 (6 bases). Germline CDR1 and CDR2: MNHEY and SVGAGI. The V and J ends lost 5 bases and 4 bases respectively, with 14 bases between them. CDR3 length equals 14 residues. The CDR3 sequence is CASSAGQQRTEAFF. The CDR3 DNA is TGTGCCAGCAGTGCTGGACAGCAACGCACTGAAGCTTTCTTT.

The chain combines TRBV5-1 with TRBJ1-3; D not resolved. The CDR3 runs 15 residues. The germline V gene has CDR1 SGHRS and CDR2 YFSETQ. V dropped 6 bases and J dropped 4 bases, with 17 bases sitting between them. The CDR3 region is CASKPLSKAGNTIYF. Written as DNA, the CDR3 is TGCGCCAGCAAACCTTTATCTAAGGCCGGAAACACCATATATTTT.

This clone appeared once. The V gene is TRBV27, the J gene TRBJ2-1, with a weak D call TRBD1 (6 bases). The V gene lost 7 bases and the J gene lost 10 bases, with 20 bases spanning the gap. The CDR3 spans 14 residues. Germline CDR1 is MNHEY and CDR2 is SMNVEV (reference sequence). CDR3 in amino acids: CASKLGGVTGEQFF. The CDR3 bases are TGTGCCAGCAAACTAGGGGGTGTAACGGGGGAGCAGTTCTTC.

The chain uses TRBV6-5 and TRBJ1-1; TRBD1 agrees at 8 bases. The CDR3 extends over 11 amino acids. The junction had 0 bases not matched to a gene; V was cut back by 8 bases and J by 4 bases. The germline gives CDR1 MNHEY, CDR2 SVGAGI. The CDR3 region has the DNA TGTGCCAGCGGACAGGGCACTGAAGCTTTCTTT. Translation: CASGQGTEAFF.

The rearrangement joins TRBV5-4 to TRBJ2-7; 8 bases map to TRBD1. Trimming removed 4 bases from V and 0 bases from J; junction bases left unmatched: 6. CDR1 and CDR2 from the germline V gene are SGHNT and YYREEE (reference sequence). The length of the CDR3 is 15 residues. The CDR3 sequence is CASSPRDRSSYEQYF. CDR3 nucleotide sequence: TGTGCCAGCAGCCCCCGGGACAGGAGCTCCTACGAGCAGTACTTC.

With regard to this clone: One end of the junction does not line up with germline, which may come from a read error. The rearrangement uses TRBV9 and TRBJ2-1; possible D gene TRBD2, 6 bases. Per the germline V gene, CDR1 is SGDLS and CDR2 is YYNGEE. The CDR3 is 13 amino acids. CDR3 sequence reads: CASSVGIVGSGVF. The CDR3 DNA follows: TGTGCCAGCAGCGTAGGGATCGTAGGGTCGGGAGTCTTC.

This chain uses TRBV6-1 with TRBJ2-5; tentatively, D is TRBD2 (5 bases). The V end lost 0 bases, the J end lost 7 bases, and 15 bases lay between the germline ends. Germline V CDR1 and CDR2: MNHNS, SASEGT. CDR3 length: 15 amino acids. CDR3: CASSEARVKGVTQYF. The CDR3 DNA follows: TGTGCCAGCAGTGAAGCCCGGGTAAAGGGAGTGACCCAGTACTTC.

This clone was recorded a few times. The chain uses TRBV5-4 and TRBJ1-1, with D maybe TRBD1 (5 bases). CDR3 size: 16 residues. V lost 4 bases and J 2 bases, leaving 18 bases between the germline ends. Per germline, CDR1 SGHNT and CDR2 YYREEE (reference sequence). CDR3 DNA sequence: TGTGCCAGCAGCCCCGGGACCCCCAGGGATAACACTGAAGCTTTCTTT. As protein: CASSPGTPRDNTEAFF.

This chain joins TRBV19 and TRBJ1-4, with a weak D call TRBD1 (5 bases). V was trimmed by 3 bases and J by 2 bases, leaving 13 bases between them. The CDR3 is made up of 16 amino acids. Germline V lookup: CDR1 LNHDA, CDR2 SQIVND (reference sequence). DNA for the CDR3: TGTGCCAGTAGTATGGGAGGGGCGCTGACTAATGAAAAACTGTTTTTT. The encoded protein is CASSMGGALTNEKLFF.

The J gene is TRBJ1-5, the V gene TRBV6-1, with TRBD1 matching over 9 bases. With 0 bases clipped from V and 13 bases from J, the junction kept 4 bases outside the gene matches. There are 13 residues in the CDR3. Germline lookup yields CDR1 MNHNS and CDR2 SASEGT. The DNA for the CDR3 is TGTGCCAGCAGTGAAGCTGGGGACAGGGTTCAGCATTTT. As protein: CASSEAGDRVQHF.

CDR3 sequence (DNA): TGTGCCAGCAGTCCACCGGGACAGGTGACCTACGAGCAGTACTTC. It translates to CASSPPGQVTYEQYF. The genes are TRBV6-6 and TRBJ2-7, with TRBD1 matching over 8 bases. Germline values: CDR1 MNHNY, CDR2 SVGAGI (reference sequence). The CDR3 contains 15 residues. Germline trimming cut 5 bases from V and 2 bases from J; bases unmatched to any gene: 8.

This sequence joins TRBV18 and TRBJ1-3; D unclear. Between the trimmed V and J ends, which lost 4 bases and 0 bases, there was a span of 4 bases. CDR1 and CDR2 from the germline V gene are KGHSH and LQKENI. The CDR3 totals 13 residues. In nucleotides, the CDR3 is TGTGCCAGCTCACTGATCTCTGGAAACACCATATATTTT. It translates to CASSLISGNTIYF.

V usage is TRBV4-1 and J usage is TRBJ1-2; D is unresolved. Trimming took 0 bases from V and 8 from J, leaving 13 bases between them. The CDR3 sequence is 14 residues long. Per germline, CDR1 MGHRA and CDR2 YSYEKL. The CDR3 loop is CASSQELVGHGYTF. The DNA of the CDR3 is TGCGCCAGCAGCCAAGAATTAGTGGGCCACGGCTACACCTTC.

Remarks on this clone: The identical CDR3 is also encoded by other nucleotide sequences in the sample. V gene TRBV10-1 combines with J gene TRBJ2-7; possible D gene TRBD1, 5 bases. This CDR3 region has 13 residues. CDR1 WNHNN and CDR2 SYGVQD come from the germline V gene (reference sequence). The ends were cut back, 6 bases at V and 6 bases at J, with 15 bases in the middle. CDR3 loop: CASSQTQGGEQYF. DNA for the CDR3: TGCGCCAGCAGCCAAACCCAGGGTGGCGAGCAGTACTTC.

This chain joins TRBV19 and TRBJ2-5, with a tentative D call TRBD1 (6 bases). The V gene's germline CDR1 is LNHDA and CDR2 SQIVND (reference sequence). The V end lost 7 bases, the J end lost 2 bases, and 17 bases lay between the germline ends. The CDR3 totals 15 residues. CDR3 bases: TGTGCCAGTACGGGAAGCCGGGACACTCAAGAGACCCAGTACTTC. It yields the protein CASTGSRDTQETQYF.

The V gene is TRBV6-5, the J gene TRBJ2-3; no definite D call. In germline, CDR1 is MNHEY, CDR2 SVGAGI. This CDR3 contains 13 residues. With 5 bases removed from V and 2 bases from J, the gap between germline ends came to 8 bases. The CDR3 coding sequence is TGTGCCAGCAGTACTCGGGCCACAGATACGCAGTATTTT. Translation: CASSTRATDTQYF.

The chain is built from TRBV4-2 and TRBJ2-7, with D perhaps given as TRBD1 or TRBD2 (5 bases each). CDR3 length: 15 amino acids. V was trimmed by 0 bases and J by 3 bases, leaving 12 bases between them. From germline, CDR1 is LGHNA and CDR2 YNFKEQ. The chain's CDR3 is CASSQDAGDRYEQYF. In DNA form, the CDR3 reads TGTGCCAGCAGCCAAGATGCCGGGGACCGCTACGAGCAGTACTTC.

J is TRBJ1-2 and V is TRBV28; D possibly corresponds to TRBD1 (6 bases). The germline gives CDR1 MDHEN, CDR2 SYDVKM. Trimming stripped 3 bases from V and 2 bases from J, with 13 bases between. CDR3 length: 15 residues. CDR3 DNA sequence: TGTGCCAGCAGTTTGCTGGGGGGCCCGAACTATGGCTACACCTTC. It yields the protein CASSLLGGPNYGYTF.

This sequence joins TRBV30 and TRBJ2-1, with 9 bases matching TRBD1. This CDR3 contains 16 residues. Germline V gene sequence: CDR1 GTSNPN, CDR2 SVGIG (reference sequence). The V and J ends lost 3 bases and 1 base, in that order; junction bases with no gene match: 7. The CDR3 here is CAWRLGTGTSYNEQFF. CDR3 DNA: TGTGCCTGGAGGTTGGGGACAGGGACGTCCTACAATGAGCAGTTCTTC.